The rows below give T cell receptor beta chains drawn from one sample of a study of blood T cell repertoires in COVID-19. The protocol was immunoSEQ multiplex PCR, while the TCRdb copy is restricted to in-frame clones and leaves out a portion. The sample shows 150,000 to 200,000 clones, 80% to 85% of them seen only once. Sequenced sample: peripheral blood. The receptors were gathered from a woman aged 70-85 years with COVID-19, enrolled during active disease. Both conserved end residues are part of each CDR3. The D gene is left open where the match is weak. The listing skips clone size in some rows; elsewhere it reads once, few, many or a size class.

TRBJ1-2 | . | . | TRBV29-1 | CSVEARQTGSYGYTF | TGCAGCGTTGAAGCCCGACAGACCGGGAGCTATGGCTACACCTTC
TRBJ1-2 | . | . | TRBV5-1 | CASRLTQGNYGYTF | TGCGCCAGCAGACTGACCCAGGGGAACTATGGCTACACCTTC
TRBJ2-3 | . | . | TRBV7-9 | CASSLARVDTQYF | TGTGCCAGCAGCTTAGCCAGGGTGGATACGCAGTATTTT
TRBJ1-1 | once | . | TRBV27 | CASSLSRRGTEAFF | TGTGCCAGCAGTTTATCCAGGAGGGGCACTGAAGCTTTCTTT
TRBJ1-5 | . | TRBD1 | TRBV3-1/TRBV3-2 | CASSQETGANQPQHF | TGTGCCAGCAGCCAAGAGACAGGGGCAAATCAGCCCCAGCATTTT
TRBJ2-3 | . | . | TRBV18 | CASSRRRVSTDTQYF | TGTGCCAGCTCCCGCCGACGGGTTAGCACAGATACGCAGTATTTT
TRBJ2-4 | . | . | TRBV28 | CASSLGRGNIQYF | TGTGCCAGCAGTTTGGGTCGGGGGAACATTCAGTACTTC
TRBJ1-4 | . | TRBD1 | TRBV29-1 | CSALTGLKLFF | TGCAGCGCCCTGACAGGGTTGAAACTGTTTTTT
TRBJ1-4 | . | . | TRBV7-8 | CASSLDTGINEKLFF | TGTGCCAGCAGCTTAGATACAGGGATAAATGAAAAACTGTTTTTT
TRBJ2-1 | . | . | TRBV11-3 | CASSQTGTQQFF | TGTGCCAGCAGCCAAACCGGGACTCAGCAGTTCTTC
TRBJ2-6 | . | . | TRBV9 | CASSVDAAAGANVLTF | TGTGCCAGCAGCGTAGATGCGGCGGCTGGGGCCAACGTCCTGACTTTC
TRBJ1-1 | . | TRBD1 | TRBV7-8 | CASRQGQMQNTEAFF | TGTGCCAGCCGACAGGGGCAGATGCAGAACACTGAAGCTTTCTTT
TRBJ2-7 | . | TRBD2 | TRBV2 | CASSDGGLLVEQYF | TGTGCCAGCAGTGACGGGGGACTACTAGTCGAGCAGTACTTC
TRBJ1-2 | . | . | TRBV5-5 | CASSLIPREVGYGYTF | TGTGCCAGCAGCTTGATTCCCAGGGAGGTGGGCTATGGCTACACCTTC
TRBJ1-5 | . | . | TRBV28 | CASQAGRGNQPQHF | TGTGCCAGCCAAGCCGGGAGGGGAAATCAGCCCCAGCATTTT
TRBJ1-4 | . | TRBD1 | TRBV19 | CASTPPPDRADEKLFF | TGTGCCAGTACCCCTCCTCCGGACAGGGCTGATGAAAAACTGTTTTTT
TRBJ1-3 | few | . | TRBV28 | CASSLRGGSGNTIYF | TGTGCCAGCAGTTTAAGAGGTGGCTCTGGAAACACCATATATTTT
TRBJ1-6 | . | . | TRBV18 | CASSTGNSPLHF | TGTGCCAGCTCAACAGGAAATTCACCCCTCCACTTT
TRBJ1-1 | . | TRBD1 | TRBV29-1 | CSAVTGLRTEAFF | TGCAGCGCTGTGACAGGGCTACGCACTGAAGCTTTCTTT
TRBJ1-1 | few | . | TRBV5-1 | CASSMTDLNTEAFF | TGCGCCAGCAGCATGACAGATTTGAACACTGAAGCTTTCTTT
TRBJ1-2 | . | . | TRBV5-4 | CASSPDRNYGYTF | TGTGCCAGCAGCCCCGACAGAAACTATGGCTACACCTTC
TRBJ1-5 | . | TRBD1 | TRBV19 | CASSIETGVLLSNQPQHF | TGTGCCAGTAGTATTGAGACAGGGGTTCTCCTTAGCAATCAGCCCCAGCATTTT
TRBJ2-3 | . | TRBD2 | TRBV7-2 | CASSPGLAGFTDTQYF | TGTGCCAGCAGCCCGGGACTAGCGGGATTCACAGATACGCAGTATTTT
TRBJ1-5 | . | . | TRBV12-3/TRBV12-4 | CASSFGNQPQHF | TGTGCCAGCAGTTTCGGCAATCAGCCCCAGCATTTT
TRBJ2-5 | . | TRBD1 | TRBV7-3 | CASSPGTGETQYF | TGTGCCAGCAGCCCCGGGACAGGAGAGACCCAGTACTTC
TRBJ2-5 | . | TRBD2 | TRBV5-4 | CASSLTSGTSGETQYF | TGTGCCAGCAGCCTCACGTCCGGGACTAGCGGTGAGACCCAGTACTTC
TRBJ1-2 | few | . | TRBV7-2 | CASSSRRGYGYTF | TGTGCCAGCAGCTCAAGGAGGGGCTATGGCTACACCTTC
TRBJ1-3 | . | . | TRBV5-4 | CASSITGRGNTIYF | TGTGCCAGCAGCATAACAGGGAGAGGAAACACCATATATTTT
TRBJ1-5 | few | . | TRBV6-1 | CASSEMGRVNQPQHF | TGTGCCAGCAGTGAAATGGGCAGGGTCAATCAGCCCCAGCATTTT
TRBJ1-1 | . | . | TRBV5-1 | CASKKDNPQNTEAFF | TGCGCCAGTAAGAAGGACAACCCGCAGAACACTGAAGCTTTCTTT
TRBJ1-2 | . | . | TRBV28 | CASRPTGSYGYTF | TGTGCCAGCAGACCTACAGGGAGCTATGGCTACACCTTC
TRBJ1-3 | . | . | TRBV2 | CASSEAPTGISGNTIYF | TGTGCCAGCAGTGAAGCGCCTACAGGTATCTCTGGAAACACCATATATTTT
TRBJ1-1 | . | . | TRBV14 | CASSQGTEKNTEAFF | TGTGCCAGCAGCCAAGGGACAGAAAAGAACACTGAAGCTTTCTTT
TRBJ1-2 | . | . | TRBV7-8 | CASAAERAYGYTF | TGTGCCAGCGCGGCGGAGAGGGCCTATGGCTACACCTTC
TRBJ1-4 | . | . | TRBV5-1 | CASSLDRGSEKLFF | TGCGCCAGCAGCTTGGACCGGGGTTCCGAAAAACTGTTTTTT
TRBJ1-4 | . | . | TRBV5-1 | CASSLVGETYEKLFF | TGCGCCAGCAGCTTGGTCGGGGAGACTTATGAAAAACTGTTTTTT
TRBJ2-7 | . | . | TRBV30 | CAWSVPQGWYEQYF | TGTGCCTGGAGTGTACCCCAGGGTTGGTACGAGCAGTACTTC
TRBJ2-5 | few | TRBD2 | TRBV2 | CASNILRKREGRETQYF | TGTGCCAGCAATATCTTGAGAAAGCGGGAGGGCCGAGAGACCCAGTACTTC
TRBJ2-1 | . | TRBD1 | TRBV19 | CASSIGQESYNEQFF | TGTGCCAGTAGTATCGGACAGGAGTCCTACAATGAGCAGTTCTTC
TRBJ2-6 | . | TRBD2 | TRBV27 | CASSFGGGTGANVLTF | TGTGCCAGCAGTTTTGGGGGGGGAACTGGGGCCAACGTCCTGACTTTC
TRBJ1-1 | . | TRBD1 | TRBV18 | CASSAGQGNTEAFF | TGTGCCAGCTCAGCGGGACAGGGGAACACTGAAGCTTTCTTT
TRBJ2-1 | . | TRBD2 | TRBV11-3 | CASATGTSGAYEQFF | TGTGCCAGCGCGACCGGGACTAGCGGGGCTTATGAGCAGTTCTTC
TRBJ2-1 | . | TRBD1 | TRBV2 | CASNMQGVFSNEQFF | TGTGCCAGCAACATGCAGGGGGTCTTTTCCAATGAGCAGTTCTTC
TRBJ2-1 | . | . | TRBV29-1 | CSVDPPGGNNEQFF | TGCAGCGTTGACCCCCCGGGGGGCAACAATGAGCAGTTCTTC
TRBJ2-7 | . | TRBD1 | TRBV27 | CASSFRGTGGVEYF | TGTGCCAGCAGTTTTCGTGGGACAGGGGGCGTAGAGTACTTC
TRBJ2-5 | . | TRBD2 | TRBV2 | CASSRLATQETQYF | TGTGCCAGCAGTAGACTAGCGACACAAGAGACCCAGTACTTC
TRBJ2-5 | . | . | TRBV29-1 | CSVDRRWEIQETQYF | TGCAGCGTTGATAGGCGGTGGGAGATCCAAGAGACCCAGTACTTC
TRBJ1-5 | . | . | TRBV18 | CASSGDKNQPQHF | TGTGCCAGCTCAGGGGACAAAAATCAGCCCCAGCATTTT
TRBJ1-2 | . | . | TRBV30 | CACPDSTIIHYGYTF | TGTGCCTGTCCGGACAGCACCATAATCCACTATGGCTACACCTTC
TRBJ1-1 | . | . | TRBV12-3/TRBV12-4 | CASSPGHRTEAFF | TGTGCCAGCAGCCCCGGACACCGAACTGAAGCTTTCTTT
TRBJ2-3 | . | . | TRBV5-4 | CASSLIAATDTQYF | TGTGCCAGCAGCTTGATAGCGGCCACAGATACGCAGTATTTT
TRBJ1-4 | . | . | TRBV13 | CASSLGGPQEKLFF | TGTGCCAGCAGCTTAGGGGGGCCCCAGGAAAAACTGTTTTTT
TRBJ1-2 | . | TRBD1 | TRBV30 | CAWSVRGYGYTF | TGTGCCTGGAGTGTCAGGGGGTATGGCTACACCTTC
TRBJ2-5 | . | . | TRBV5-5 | CASSARGQQETQYF | TGTGCCAGCAGCGCTCGCGGACAGCAAGAGACCCAGTACTTC
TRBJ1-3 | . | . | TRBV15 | CATSGGQWGNTIYF | TGTGCCACCAGCGGAGGACAGTGGGGAAACACCATATATTTT
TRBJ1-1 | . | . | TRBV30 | CAWSEVRGTEAFF | TGTGCCTGGAGTGAAGTACGGGGCACTGAAGCTTTCTTT
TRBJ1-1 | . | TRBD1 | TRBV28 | CASSDREVTNTEAFF | TGTGCCAGCAGTGACAGGGAAGTTACGAACACTGAAGCTTTCTTT